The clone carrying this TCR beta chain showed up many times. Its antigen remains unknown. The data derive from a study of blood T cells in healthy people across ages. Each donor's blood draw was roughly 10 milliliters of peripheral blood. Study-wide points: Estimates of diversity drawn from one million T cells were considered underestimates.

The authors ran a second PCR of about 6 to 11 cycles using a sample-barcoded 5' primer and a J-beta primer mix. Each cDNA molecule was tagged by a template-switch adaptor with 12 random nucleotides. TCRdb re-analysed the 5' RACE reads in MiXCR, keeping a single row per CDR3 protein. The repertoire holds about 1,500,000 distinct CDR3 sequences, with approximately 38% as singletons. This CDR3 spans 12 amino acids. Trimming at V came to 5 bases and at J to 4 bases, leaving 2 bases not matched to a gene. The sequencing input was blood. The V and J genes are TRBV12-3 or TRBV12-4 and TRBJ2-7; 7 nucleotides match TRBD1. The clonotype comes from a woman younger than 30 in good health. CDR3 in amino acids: CASSRQGYEQYF. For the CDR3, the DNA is TGTGCCAGCAGTCGACAGGGATACGAGCAGTACTTC.